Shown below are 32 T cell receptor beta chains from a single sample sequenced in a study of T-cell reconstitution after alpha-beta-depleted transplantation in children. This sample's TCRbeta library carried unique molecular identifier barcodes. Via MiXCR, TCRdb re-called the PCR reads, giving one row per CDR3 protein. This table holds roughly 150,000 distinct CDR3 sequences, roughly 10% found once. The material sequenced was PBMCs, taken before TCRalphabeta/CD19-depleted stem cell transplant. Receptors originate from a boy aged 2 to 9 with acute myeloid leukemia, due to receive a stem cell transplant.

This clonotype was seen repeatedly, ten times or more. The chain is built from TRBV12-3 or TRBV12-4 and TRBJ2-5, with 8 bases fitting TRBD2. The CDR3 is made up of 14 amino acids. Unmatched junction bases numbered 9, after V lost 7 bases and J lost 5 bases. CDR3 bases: TGTGCCAGCACCGATAGCGGGGATAGGGAGACCCAGTACTTC. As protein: CASTDSGDRETQYF.

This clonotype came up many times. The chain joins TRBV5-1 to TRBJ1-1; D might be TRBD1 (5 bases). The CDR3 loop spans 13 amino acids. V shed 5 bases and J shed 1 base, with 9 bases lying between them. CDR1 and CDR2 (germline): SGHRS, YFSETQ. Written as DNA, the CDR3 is TGCGCCAGCAGGGGACGGACGAACACTGAAGCTTTCTTT. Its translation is CASRGRTNTEAFF.

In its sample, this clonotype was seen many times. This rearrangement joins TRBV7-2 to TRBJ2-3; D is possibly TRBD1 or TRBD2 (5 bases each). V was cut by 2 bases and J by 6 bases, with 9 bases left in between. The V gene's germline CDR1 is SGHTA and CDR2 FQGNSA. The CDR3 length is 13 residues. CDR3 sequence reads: CASSLWGWDTQYF. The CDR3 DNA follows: TGTGCCAGCAGCTTATGGGGGTGGGATACGCAGTATTTT.

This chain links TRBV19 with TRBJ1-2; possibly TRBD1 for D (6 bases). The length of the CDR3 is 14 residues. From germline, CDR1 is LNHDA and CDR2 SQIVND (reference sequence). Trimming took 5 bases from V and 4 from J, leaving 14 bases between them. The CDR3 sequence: CASSLPGTIYGYTF. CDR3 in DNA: TGTGCCAGTAGTCTACCCGGGACAATCTATGGCTACACCTTC.

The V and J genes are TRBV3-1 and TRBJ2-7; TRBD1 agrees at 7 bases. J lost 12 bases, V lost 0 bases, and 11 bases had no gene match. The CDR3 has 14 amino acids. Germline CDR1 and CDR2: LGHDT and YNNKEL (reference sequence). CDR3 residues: CASSQDGTGVIRYF. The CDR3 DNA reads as TGTGCCAGCAGCCAAGATGGTACAGGGGTTATTCGGTACTTC.

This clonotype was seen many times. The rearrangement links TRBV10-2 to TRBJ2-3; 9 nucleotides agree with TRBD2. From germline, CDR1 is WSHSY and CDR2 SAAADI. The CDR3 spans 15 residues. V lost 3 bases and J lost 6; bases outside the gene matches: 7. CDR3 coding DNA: TGCGCCAGCAGTGATGTGCGGGGGGGCCCGGATACGCAGTATTTT. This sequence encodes CASSDVRGGPDTQYF.

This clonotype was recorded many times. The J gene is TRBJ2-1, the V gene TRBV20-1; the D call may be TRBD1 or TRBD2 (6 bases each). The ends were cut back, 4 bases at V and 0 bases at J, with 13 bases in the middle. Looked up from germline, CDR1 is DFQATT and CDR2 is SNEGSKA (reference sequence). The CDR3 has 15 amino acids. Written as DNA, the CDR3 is TGCAGTGCTAATCGGGGGCTGAGCTCCTACAATGAGCAGTTCTTC. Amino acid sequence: CSANRGLSSYNEQFF.

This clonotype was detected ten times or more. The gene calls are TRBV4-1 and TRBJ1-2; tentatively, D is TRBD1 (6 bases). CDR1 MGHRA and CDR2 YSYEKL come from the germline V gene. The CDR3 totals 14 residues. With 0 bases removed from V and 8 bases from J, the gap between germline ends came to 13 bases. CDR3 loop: CASSQDRDIRGYTF. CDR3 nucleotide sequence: TGCGCCAGCAGCCAAGACAGGGACATTCGGGGCTACACCTTC.

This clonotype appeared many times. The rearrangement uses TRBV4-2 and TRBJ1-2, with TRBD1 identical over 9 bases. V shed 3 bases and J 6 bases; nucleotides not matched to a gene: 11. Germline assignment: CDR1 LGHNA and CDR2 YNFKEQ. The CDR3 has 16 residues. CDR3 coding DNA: TGTGCCAGCAGCCACGCCAACGGACAGGGGCGAGATGGCTACACCTTC. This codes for CASSHANGQGRDGYTF.

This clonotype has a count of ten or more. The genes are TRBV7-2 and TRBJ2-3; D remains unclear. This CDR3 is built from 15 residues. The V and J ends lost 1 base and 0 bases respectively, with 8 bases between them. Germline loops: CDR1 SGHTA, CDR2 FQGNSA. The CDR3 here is CASSLVGPSTDTQYF. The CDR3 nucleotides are TGTGCCAGCAGCTTAGTTGGACCCAGCACAGATACGCAGTATTTT.

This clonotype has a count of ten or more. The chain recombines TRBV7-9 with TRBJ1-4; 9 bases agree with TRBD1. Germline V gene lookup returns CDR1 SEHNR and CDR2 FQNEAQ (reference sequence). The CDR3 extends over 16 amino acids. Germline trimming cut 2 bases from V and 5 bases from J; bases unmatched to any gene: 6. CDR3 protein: CASSLSFGQGNEKLFF. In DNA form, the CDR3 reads TGTGCCAGCAGCTTAAGTTTCGGACAGGGGAATGAAAAACTGTTTTTT. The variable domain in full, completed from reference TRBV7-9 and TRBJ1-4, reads DTGVSQNPRHKITKRGQNVTFRCDPISEHNRLYWYRQTLGQGPEFLTYFQNEAQLEKSRLLSDRFSAERPKGSFSTLEIQRTEQGDSAMYLCASSLSFGQGNEKLFFGSGTQLSVL.

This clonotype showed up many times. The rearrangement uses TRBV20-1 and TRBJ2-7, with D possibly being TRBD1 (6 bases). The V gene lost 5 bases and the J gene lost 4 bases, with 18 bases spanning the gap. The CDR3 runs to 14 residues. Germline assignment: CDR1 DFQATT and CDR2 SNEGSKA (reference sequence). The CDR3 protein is CSARVGAGAYEQYF. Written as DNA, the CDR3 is TGCAGTGCTCGGGTTGGGGCAGGGGCATACGAGCAGTACTTC.

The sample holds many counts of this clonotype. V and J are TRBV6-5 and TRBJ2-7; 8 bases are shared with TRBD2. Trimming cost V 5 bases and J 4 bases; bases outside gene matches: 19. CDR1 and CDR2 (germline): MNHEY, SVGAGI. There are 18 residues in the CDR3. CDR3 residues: CASSIFGGGLAEFYEQYF. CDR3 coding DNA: TGTGCCAGCAGTATTTTCGGGGGGGGGCTAGCGGAGTTTTACGAGCAGTACTTC.

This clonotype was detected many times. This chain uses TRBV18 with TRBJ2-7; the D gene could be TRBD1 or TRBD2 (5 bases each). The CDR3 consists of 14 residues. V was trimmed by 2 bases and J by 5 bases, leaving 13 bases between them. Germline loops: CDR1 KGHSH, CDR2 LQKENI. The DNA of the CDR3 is TGTGCCAGCTCACCAGAGTGGCAGGGACACGAGCAGTACTTC. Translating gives CASSPEWQGHEQYF. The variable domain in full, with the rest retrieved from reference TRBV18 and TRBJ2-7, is NAGVMQNPRHLVRRRGQEARLRCSPMKGHSHVYWYRQLPEEGLKFMVYLQKENIIDESGMPKERFSAEFPKEGPSILRIQQVVRGDSAAYFCASSPEWQGHEQYFGPGTRLTVT.

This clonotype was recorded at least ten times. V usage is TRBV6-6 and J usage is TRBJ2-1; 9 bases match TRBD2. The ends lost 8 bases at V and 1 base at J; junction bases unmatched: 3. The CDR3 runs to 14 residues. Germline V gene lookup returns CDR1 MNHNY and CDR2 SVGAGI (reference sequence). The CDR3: CASFSGRSYNEQFF. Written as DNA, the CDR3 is TGTGCCAGCTTCAGCGGGAGGTCCTACAATGAGCAGTTCTTC.

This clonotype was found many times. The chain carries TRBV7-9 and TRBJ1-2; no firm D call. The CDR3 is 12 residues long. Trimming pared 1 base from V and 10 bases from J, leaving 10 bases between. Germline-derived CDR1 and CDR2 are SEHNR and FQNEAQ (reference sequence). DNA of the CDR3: TGTGCCAGCAGCTTAGGAGGACTGCCCTACACCTTC. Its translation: CASSLGGLPYTF.

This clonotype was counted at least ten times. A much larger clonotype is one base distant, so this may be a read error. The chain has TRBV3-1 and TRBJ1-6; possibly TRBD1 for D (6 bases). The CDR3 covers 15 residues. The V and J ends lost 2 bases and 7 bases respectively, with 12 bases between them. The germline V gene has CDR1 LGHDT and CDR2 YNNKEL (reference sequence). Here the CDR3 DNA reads TGTGCCAGCAGCCAACGGACAGAAAAAAATTCACCCCTCCACTTT. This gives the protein CASSQRTEKNSPLHF.

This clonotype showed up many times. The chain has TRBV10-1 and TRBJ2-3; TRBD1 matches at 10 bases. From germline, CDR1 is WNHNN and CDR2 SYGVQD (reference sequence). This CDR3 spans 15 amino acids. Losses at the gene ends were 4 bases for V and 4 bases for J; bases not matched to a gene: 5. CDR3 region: CASSGGTGDADTQYF. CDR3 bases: TGCGCCAGCAGTGGGGGGACAGGGGATGCAGATACGCAGTATTTT.

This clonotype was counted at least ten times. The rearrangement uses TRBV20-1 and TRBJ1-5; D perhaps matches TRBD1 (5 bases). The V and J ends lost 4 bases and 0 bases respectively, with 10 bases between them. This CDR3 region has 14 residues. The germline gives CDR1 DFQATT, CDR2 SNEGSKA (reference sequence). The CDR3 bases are TGCAGTGCTATGGGACTGGATAGCAATCAGCCCCAGCATTTT. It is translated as CSAMGLDSNQPQHF.

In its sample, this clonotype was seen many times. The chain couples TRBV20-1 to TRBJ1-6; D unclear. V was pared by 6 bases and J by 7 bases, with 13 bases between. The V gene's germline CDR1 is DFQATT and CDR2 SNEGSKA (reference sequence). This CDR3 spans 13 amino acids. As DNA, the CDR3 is TGCAGTGCCGCGACACCGGACAATTCACCCCTCCACTTT. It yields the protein CSAATPDNSPLHF.

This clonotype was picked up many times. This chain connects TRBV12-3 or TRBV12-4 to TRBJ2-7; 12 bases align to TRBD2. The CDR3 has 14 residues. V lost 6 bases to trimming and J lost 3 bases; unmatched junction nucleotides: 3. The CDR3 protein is CASSGTSGLYEQYF. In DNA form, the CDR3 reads TGTGCCAGCAGCGGGACTAGCGGGCTCTACGAGCAGTACTTC.

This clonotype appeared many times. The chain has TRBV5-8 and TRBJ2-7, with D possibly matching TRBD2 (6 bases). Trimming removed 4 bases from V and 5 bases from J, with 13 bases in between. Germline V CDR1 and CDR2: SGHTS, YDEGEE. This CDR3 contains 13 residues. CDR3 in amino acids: CASSPGTFNEQYF. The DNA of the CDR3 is TGTGCCAGCAGCCCGGGGACTTTCAACGAGCAGTACTTC.

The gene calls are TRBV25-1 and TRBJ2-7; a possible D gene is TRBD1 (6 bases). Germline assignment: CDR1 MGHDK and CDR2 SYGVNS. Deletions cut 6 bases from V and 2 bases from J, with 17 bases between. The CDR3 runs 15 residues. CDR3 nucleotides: TGTGCCAGCAGGCCCGGGACATCCGTCACCTACGAGCAGTACTTC. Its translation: CASRPGTSVTYEQYF.

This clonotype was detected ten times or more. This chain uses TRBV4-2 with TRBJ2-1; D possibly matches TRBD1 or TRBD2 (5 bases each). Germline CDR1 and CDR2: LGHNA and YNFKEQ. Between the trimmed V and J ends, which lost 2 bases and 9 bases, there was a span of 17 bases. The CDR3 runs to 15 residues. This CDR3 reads CASSQRGISNGEQFF. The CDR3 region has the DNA TGTGCCAGCAGCCAACGGGGCATATCCAACGGTGAGCAGTTCTTC.

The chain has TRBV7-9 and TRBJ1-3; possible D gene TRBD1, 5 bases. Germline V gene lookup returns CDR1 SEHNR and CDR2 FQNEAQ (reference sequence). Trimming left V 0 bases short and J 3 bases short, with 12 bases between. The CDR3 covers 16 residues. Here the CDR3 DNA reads TGTGCCAGCAGCTTAGCCAGGGTAGAGGATGGAAACACCATATATTTT. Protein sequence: CASSLARVEDGNTIYF.

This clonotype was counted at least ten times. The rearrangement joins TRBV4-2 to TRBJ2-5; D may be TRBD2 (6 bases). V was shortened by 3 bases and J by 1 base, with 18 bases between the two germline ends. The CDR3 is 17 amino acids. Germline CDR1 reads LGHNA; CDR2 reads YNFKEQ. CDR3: CASSHPSAGRIQETQYF. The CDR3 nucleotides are TGTGCCAGCAGCCACCCATCTGCGGGGAGAATCCAAGAGACCCAGTACTTC.

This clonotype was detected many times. This chain's CDR3 is CASRGTSGATDTQYF. CDR3 DNA sequence: TGTGCCAGCAGGGGGACTAGCGGGGCCACAGATACGCAGTATTTT. The V gene is TRBV2, the J gene TRBJ2-3, with 13 bases identical to TRBD2. Germline values: CDR1 SNHLY, CDR2 FYNNEI. V was pared by 6 bases and J by 2 bases, with 2 bases of the junction left unmatched. CDR3 length: 15 amino acids.

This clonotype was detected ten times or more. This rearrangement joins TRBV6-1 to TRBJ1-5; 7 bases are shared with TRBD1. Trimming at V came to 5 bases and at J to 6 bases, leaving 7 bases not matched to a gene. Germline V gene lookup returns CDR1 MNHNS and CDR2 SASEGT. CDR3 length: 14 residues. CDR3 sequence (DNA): TGTGCCAGCAGTCTCCACAGGGGCCCTCAGCCCCAGCATTTT. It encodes CASSLHRGPQPQHF.

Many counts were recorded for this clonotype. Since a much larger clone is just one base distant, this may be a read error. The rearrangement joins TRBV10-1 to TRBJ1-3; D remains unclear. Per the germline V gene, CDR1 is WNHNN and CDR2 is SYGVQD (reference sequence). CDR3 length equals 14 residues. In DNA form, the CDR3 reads TGCTCCAGCAGTCCGACGCGCTCTGGAAACACCATATATTTT. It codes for CSSSPTRSGNTIYF.

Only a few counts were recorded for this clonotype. Written as DNA, the CDR3 is TGTGCCAGCAGCTCAAAGACAGGGACGGGAGCAACTAATGAAAAACTGTTTTTT. This translates into CASSSKTGTGATNEKLFF. The gene calls are TRBV11-1 and TRBJ1-4; 7 bases align to TRBD1. The germline gives CDR1 SGHAT, CDR2 FQDESV (reference sequence). V shed 4 bases, J shed 0 bases, and the junction held 11 bases outside the gene matches. The CDR3 sequence is 18 residues long.

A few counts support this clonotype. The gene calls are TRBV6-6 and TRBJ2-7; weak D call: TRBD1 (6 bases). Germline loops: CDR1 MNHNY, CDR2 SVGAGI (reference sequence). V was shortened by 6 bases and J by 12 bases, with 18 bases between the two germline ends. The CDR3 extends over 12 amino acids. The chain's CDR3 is CASRDINRDWYV. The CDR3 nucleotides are TGTGCCAGCAGAGACATAAACAGGGATTGGTACGTC.

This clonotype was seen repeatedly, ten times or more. The CDR3 nucleotides read TGTGCCAGCAGTGCAAGACAGGGAAGCTACGAGCAGTACTTC. Protein product: CASSARQGSYEQYF. The rearrangement links TRBV6-2 or TRBV6-3 to TRBJ2-7, with 7 bases fitting TRBD1. The ends lost 5 bases at V and 3 bases at J; junction bases unmatched: 7. In germline, CDR1 is MNHEY, CDR2 SVGEGT. This CDR3 is built from 14 residues.